This entry is about one TCR beta chain. Its cognate antigen is unknown. At one of its ends the junction is not consistent with the germline gene, which may arise from a read error. From the reads, TCRdb called clonotypes with MiXCR, one entry per CDR3 protein. The table includes about 740,000 distinct CDR3 sequences, roughly 35% detected once. The record originates from a study of T cell repertoires in cytomegalovirus infection. The study, taken as a whole, reports: Clonotype analysis showed dominance of the ex vivo response by HLA-C-restricted CMV-specific TCR beta clonotypes.

CDR1 is MNHEY and CDR2 is SVGAGI in the germline V gene. The CDR3 is 12 amino acids. This rearrangement joins TRBV6-5 to TRBJ1-2; TRBD1 might be the D (6 bases). The material sequenced was PBMCs. The TCR comes from a human donor in good health (CMV status not recorded). Some clones in this sample may be carry-over from other donors' samples. The CDR3 loop reads CASSGQTYVYTF. CDR3 bases: TGTGCCAGCAGCGGACAGACTTATGTCTACACCTTC.